This TCR beta chain was found in a study of CD8+CD57+ T cells in acquired aplastic anemia (dated by TCRdb to 2016 to 2019). For context, the study as a whole: A mean of approximately 3 ug of DNA, ranging from roughly 0.17 to 30 ug, was extracted from sorted CD4+ and CD8+ cells. CD8+CD57+ expansion was defined as a frequency above the mean frequency observed in healthy subjects. Study-wide findings and limitations: CD8+ Simpson's diversity did not differ significantly between patients and healthy controls (P=0.060). Although some 28 CD8+ CDR3 sequences were shared by patients and controls, these sequences appeared highly expressed in patients and within the immunodominant clones of patients.

Worth noting for this clonotype: Its binding antigen is unknown. Per-base qualities were not stored, and no clone one base away is much larger.

From the cysteine up to the phenylalanine, the CDR3 has a length of 16 residues. The kept DNA is CDR3 alone, 48 bases in frame from the first base. Trimmed from V: 1 base; trimmed from J: 0 bases; junction bases lacking a gene match: 6. The germline V gene (reference sequence) provides CDR1 WNHNN and CDR2 SYGVQD. Flow cytometry had shown CD8+CD57+ cell expansion in the patients selected for sequencing. Severe acquired aplastic anemia was diagnosed in all patients according to International Study of Aplastic Anemia and Agranulocytosis and Camitta criteria. Patients had received no therapy at the time of blood sampling. In the study, sorted CD4+ and CD8+ blood T cells from patients with severe aplastic anemia and from healthy subjects underwent deep sequencing of TCR repertoires. Patients were enrolled in the USA under clinicaltrials.gov protocols 00001620, 01623167, 00001397, 00071045, 00081523 and 00961064. Ficoll-Paque density gradient centrifugation was used to isolate peripheral blood mononuclear cells. Before DNA extraction, CD4+ and CD8+ T cells were sorted with FACS or magnetic beads.

TCR beta VDJ combination and CDR3 sequence profiling used genomic DNA as the template. An Illumina HiSeq 2000 was used for TCR repertoire sequencing. As for the original processing: Repertoires were assessed using TRBV/TRBJ rearrangement plots, CDR3 size and DJ length profiles, and Simpson's diversity index. Whichever DNA sequence was most abundant in the deep sequencing data was defined as the immunodominant clone. CDR3 amino acid sequences were screened for sharing across subjects and were compared with published repertoires and the VDJdb database. TCRdb reran the public reads through fastp at Q25 and MiXCR, keeping productive beta chains. Each record represents a unique CDR3 protein, reported with the most common genes and DNA among its rows. The V and J calls here are based on TCRdb, not the publication. Across this sample there are 250,000 or so distinct CDR3 sequences, with around half seen only once. Together, the top ten hold 7.8% of the sample.

The clonotype comes from a human donor with aplastic anemia. The sequenced sample was sorted CD4+, CD8+, or CD8+CD57+ T cells (not recorded which) from PBMCs. The V and J segments used are TRBV10-1 and TRBJ2-7, with 7 central nucleotides matching TRBD1. The bases read TGCGCCAGCAGTGAGTTACAGGGGCTGAGCTCCTACGAGCAGTACTTC. It codes for CASSELQGLSSYEQYF.